The clone carrying this T cell receptor beta chain appeared a few times. No antigen is known for it. This sample was taken from a study of T cell repertoires in cytomegalovirus infection. In the study overall: The study used recently identified HLA-C-restricted and well-studied HLA-B-restricted CMV epitopes. Public TCR beta signatures were indicative of both CMV infection and a matching HLA type.

Notes on the study in general: Predominance within the ex vivo response was attributable to HLA-C-restricted CMV-specific TCR beta clonotypes. The cumulative frequency of public TCR beta families distinguished individuals who carried CMV together with the relevant HLA.

With 0 bases clipped from V and 3 bases from J, the junction kept 3 bases outside the gene matches. The CDR3 loop spans 15 amino acids. CDR1 and CDR2 (germline): SGHKS, YYEKEE (reference sequence). TCRdb recomputed calls from the reads with MiXCR, one row per CDR3 protein. Of about 830,000 distinct CDR3 sequences in the sample, 32% were seen once. V gene TRBV5-5 combines with J gene TRBJ2-7; 10 bases agree with TRBD2. The sequence came from a human donor in good health (CMV status not recorded). Some clones in this sample may be carry-over from other donors' samples. This specimen consisted of cultured CD8+ T cells from PBMCs, obtained from culture after CMV antigen stimulation. CDR3 coding DNA: TGTGCCAGCAGCTTGGACGCTAGCGGGGGCTACGAGCAGTACGTC. It encodes CASSLDASGGYEQYV.